This T cell receptor (beta chain) was captured in a study of PD-1 blockade in mismatch repair-deficient tumors. Sequenced by immunoSEQ multiplex PCR; TCRdb stores in-frame clones only, minus some. The sample yields 100,000 to 150,000 clones, roughly nine tenths seen once. V dropped 5 bases and J dropped 0 bases, with 8 bases sitting between them. Looked up from germline, CDR1 is MDHEN and CDR2 is SYDVKM. The CDR3 totals 15 residues. This TCR derives from an adult with mismatch repair-deficient cancer. This sample comprised peripheral blood, obtained 44 weeks after starting pembrolizumab. V is TRBV28 and J is TRBJ2-6; D is uncertain. CDR3 sequence (DNA): TGTGCCAGCAGTACAGCTTTCTCTGGGGCCAACGTCCTGACTTTC. It codes for CASSTAFSGANVLTF.